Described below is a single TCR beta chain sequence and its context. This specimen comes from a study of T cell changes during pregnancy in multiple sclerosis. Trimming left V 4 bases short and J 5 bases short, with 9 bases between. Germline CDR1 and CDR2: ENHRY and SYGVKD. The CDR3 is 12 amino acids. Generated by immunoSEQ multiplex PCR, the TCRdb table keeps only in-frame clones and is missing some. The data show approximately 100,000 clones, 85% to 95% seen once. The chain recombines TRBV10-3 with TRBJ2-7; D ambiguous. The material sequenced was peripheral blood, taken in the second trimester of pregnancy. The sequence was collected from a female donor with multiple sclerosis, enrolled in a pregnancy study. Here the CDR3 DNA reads TGTGCCATCAGTGCTCGAGGAGACGAGCAGTACTTC. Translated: CAISARGDEQYF.